The 4 T cell receptor beta chains reported below all come from one sample, sequenced in a study of neurological immune-mediated disorders. TCRdb recomputed calls from the 5' RACE reads with MiXCR, one row per CDR3 protein. The sample consists of tens of thousands of distinct CDR3 sequences, roughly 5% of them appearing once. Specimen: PBMCs. The origin of the receptors is a man aged 18-30 years with multiple sclerosis.

At least ten counts were recorded for this clonotype. CDR3 bases: TGTGCCAGCAGCTACACGGATACAGGGGGTAAACTGTTTTTT. Encoded protein: CASSYTDTGGKLFF. The rearrangement uses TRBV7-2 and TRBJ1-4; the match to TRBD1 covers 8 bases. Germline CDR1 and CDR2: SGHTA and FQGNSA. Trimming took 4 bases from V and 11 from J; bases not matched to a gene: 9. This CDR3 is built from 14 residues.

Ten or more counts support this clonotype. V is TRBV10-3 and J is TRBJ2-7; the D gene is possibly TRBD1 (5 bases). The length of the CDR3 is 16 residues. Germline CDR1 is ENHRY and CDR2 is SYGVKD. V was clipped by 3 bases and J by 6 bases, with 21 bases between them. The CDR3 DNA sequence: TGTGCCATCAGTGAAGTTGGGGCCAGGGCCTCCGGCGAGCAGTACTTC. Translating it yields CAISEVGARASGEQYF.

This clonotype has a count of ten or more. V is TRBV20-1 and J is TRBJ1-4; weak D call: TRBD1 (5 bases). The CDR3 loop spans 12 amino acids. Looked up from germline, CDR1 is DFQATT and CDR2 is SNEGSKA (reference sequence). The CDR3 nucleotides are TGCGGCCGAGGGACCCCCGGGGAAAAACTGTTTTTT. As protein: CGRGTPGEKLFF.

This clonotype was picked up many times. The genes are TRBV25-1 and TRBJ1-5; tentatively, D is TRBD1 (5 bases). The CDR3 runs to 14 residues. Trimming took 6 bases from V and 3 from J, leaving 12 bases between them. Germline V gene sequence: CDR1 MGHDK, CDR2 SYGVNS. The CDR3 loop is CASSAGFPNQPQHF. CDR3 sequence (DNA): TGTGCCAGCAGCGCAGGGTTCCCCAATCAGCCCCAGCATTTT.